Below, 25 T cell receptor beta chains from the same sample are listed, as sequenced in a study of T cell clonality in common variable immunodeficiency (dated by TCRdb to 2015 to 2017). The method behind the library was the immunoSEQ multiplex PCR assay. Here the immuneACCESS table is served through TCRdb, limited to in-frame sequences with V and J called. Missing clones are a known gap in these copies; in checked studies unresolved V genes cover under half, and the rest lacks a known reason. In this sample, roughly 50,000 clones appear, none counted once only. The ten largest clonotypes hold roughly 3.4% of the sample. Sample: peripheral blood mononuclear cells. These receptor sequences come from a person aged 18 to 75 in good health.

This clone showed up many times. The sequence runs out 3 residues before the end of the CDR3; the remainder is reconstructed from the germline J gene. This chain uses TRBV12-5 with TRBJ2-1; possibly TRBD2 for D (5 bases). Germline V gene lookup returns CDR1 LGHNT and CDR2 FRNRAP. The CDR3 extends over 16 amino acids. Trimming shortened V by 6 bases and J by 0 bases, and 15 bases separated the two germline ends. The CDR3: CASGSSGFISYNEQFF. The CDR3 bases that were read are TGTGCTAGTGGCTCCTCGGGGTTCATCTCCTACAATGAG.

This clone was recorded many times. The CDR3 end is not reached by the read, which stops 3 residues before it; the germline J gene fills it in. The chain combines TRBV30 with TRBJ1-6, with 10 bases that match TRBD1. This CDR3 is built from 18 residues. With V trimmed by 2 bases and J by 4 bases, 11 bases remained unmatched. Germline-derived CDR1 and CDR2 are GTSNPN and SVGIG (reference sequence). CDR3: CAWSRPIRDRGYNSPLHF. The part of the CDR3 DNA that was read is TGTGCCTGGAGTCGACCAATCCGGGACAGGGGTTATAATTCACCC.

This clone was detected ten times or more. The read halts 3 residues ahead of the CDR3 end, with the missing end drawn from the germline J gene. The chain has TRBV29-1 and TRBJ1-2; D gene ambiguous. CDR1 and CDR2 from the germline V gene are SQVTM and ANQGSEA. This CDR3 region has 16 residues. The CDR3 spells CSVEDRVRTLPRGYTF. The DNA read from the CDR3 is TGCAGCGTTGAAGATCGGGTCAGAACTCTCCCCCGGGGC.

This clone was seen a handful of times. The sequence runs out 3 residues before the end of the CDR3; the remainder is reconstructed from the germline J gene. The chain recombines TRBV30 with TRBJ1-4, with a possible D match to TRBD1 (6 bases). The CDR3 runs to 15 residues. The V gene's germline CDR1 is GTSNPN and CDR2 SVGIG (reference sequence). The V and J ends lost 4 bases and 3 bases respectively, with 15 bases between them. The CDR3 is CAWTRGASANEKLFF. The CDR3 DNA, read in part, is TGTGCCTGGACTCGGGGGGCATCGGCTAATGAAAAA.

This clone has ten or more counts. CDR3 sequence: CASRKQIPYNSYEQYF. CDR3 bases read: TGTGCCAGCAGGAAACAGATACCCTACAACTCCTACGAG. This sequence joins TRBV2 and TRBJ2-7; D uncertain. The read ends 3 residues before the CDR3 terminus; that terminus is restored from the germline J gene. Per the germline V gene, CDR1 is SNHLY and CDR2 is FYNNEI. This CDR3 comprises 16 residues. Trimming took off 6 bases at V and 0 bases at J, with 18 bases between the two ends.

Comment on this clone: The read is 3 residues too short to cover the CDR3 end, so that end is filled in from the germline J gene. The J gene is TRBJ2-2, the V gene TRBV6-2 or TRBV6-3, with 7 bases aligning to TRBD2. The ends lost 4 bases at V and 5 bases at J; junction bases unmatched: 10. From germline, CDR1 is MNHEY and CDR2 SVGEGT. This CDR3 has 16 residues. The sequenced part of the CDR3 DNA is TGTGCCAGCAGTTCGGGGGGAACAATTCCGACCGGGGAG. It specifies CASSSGGTIPTGE. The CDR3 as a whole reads CASSSGGTIPTGELFF.

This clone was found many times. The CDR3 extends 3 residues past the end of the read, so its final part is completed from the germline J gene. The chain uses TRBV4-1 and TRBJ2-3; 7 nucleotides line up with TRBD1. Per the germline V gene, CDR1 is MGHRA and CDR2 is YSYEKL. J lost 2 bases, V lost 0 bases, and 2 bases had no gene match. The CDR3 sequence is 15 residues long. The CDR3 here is CASSQDGTVTDTQYF. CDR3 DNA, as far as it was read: TGCGCCAGCAGCCAAGACGGGACAGTCACAGATACG.

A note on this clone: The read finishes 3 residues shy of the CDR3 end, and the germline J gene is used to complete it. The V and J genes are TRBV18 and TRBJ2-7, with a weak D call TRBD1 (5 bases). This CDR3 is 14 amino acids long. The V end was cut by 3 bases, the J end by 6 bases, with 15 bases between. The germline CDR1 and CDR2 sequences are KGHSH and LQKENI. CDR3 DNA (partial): TGTGCCAGCTCACCCCAAAGGGGCTTGTCCGAG. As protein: CASSPQRGLSE. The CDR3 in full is CASSPQRGLSEQYF.

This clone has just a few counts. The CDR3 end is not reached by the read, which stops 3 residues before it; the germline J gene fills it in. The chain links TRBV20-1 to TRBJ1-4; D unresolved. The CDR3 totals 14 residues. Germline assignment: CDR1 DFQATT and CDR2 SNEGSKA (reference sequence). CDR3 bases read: TGCAGTGCTAGGATCGGGGTCCGTAATTCACCA. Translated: CSARIGVRNSP. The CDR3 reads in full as CSARIGVRNSPLFF.

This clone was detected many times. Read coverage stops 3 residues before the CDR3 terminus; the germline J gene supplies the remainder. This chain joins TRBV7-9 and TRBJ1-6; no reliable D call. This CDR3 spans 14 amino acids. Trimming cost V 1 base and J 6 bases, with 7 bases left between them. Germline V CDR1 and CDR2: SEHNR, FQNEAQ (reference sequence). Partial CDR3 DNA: TGTGCCAGCAGCTTAGAGCGGTTTAATTCACCC. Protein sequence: CASSLERFNSP. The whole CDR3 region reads CASSLERFNSPLHF.

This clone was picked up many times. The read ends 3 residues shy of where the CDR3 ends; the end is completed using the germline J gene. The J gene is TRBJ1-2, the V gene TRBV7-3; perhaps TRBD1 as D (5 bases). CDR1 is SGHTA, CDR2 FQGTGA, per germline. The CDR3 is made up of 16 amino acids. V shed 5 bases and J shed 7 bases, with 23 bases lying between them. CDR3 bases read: TGTGCCAGCAGCCCCGCGGGGGGAGGGCAAGTTGCTGGC. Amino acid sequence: CASSPAGGGQVAG. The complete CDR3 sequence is CASSPAGGGQVAGYTF. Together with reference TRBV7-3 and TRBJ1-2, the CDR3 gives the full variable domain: GAGVSQTPSNKVTEKGKYVELRCDPISGHTALYWYRQSLGQGPEFLIYFQGTGAADDSGLPNDRFFAVRPEGSVSTLKIQRTERGDSAVYLCASSPAGGGQVAGYTFGSGTRLTVV.

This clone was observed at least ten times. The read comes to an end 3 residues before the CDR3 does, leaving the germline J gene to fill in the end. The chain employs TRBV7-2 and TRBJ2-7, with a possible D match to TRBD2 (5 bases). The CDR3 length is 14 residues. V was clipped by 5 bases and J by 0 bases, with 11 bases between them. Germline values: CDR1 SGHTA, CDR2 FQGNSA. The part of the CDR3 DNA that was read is TGTGCCAGCAGCGCAGACTACCGCTCCTACGAG. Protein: CASSADYRSYE. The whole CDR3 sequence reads CASSADYRSYEQYF. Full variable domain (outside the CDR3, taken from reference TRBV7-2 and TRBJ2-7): GAGVSQSPSNKVTEKGKDVELRCDPISGHTALYWYRQSLGQGLEFLIYFQGNSAPDKSGLPSDRFSAERTGGSVSTLTIQRTQQEDSAVYLCASSADYRSYEQYFGPGTRLTVT.

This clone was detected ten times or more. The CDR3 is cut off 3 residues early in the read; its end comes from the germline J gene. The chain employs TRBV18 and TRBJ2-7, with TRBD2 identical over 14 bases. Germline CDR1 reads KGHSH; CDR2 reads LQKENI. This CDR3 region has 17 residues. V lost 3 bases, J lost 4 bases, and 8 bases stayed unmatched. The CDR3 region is CASSPPGLAGDFYEQYF. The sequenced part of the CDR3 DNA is TGTGCCAGCTCACCCCCGGGACTAGCGGGAGACTTTTACGAG.

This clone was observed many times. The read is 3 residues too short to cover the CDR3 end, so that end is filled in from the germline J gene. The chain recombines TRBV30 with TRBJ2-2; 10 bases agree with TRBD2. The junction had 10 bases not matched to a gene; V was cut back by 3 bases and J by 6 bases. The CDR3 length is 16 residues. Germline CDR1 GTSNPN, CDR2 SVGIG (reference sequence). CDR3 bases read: TGTGCCTGGAGGTTTCGGCTAGCGGGAGTATCCGGGGAG. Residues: CAWRFRLAGVSGE. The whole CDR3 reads CAWRFRLAGVSGELFF.

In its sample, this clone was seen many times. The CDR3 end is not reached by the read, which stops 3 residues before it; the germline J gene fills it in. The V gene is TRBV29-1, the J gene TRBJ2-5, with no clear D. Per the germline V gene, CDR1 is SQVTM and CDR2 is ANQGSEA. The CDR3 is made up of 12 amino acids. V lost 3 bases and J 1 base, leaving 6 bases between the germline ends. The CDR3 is CSVEGSQETQYF. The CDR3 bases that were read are TGCAGCGTTGAGGGCAGCCAAGAGACC. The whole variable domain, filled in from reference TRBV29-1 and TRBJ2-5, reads SAVISQKPSRDICQRGTSLTIQCQVDSQVTMMFWYRQQPGQSLTLIATANQGSEATYESGFVIDKFPISRPNLTFSTLTVSNMSPEDSSIYLCSVEGSQETQYFGPGTRLLVL.

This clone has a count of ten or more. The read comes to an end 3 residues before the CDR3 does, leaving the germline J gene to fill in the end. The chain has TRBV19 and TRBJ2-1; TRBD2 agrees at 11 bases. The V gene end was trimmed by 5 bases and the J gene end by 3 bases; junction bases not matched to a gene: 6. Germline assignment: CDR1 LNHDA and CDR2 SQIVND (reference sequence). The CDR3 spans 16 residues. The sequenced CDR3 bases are TGTGCCAGTAGTCCCCGACTAGCGGGACTCTACAATGAG. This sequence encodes CASSPRLAGLYNE. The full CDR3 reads CASSPRLAGLYNEQFF.

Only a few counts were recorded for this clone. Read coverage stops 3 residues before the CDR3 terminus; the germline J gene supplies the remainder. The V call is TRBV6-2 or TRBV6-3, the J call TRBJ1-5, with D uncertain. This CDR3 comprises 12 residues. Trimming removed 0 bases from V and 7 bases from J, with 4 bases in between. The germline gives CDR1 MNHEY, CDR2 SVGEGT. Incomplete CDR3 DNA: TGTGCCAGCAGTTACTCGTCGCAGCCC. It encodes CASSYSSQP. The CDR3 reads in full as CASSYSSQPQHF.

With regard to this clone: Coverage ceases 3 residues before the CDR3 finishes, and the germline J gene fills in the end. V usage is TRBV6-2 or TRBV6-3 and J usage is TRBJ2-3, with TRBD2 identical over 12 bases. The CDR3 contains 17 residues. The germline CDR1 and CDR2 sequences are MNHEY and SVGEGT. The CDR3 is CASSYSVSSGREETQYF. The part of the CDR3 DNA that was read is TGTGCCAGCAGTTACTCGGTTTCTAGCGGGAGGGAAGAGACG.

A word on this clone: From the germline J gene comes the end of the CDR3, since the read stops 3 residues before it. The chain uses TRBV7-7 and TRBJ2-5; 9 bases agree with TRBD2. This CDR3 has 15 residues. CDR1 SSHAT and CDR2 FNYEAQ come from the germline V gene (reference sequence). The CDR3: CASCLSPSGKETQYF. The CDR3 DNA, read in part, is TGTGCTAGCTGCTTATCACCTAGCGGGAAAGAGACC.

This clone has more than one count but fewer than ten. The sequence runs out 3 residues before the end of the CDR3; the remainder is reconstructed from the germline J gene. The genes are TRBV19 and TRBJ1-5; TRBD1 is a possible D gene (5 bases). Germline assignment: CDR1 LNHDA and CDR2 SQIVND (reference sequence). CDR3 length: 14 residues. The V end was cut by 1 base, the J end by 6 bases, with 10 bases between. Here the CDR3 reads CASSIGGAGQPQHF. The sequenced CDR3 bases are TGTGCCAGTAGTATAGGAGGGGCAGGTCAGCCC.

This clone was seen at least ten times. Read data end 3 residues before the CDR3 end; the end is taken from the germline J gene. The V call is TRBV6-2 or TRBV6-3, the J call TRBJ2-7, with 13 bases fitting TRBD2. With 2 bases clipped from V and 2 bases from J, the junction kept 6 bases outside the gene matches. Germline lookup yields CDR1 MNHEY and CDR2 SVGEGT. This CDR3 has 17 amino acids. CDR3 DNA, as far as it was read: TGTGCCAGCAGTTACGAACCTGGACTAGCGGGGGCCTACGAG. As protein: CASSYEPGLAGAYE. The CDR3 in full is CASSYEPGLAGAYEQYF.

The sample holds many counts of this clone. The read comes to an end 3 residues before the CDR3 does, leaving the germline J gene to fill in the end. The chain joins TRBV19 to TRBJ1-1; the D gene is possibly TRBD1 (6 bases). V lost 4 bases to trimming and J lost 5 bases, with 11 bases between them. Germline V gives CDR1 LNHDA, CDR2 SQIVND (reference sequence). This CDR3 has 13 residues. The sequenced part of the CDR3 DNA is TGTGCCAGTAGTAGCACAGGGAATACTGAA. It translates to CASSSTGNTE. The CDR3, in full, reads CASSSTGNTEAFF.

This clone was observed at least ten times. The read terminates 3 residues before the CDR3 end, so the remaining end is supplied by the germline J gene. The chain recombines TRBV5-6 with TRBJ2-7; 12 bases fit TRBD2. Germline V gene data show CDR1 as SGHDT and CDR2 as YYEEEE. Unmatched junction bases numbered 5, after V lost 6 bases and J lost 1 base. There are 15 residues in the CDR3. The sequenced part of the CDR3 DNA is TGTGCCAGCACCGACGGACTAGCGGGATCCTACGAG. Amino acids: CASTDGLAGSYE. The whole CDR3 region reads CASTDGLAGSYEQYF.

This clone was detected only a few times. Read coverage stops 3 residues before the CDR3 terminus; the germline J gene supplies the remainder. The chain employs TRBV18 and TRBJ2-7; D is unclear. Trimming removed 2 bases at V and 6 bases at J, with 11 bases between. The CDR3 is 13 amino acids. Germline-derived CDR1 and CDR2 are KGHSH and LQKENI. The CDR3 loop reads CASSPDSIGEQYF. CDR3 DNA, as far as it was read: TGTGCCAGCTCACCAGACTCCATCGGCGAG.

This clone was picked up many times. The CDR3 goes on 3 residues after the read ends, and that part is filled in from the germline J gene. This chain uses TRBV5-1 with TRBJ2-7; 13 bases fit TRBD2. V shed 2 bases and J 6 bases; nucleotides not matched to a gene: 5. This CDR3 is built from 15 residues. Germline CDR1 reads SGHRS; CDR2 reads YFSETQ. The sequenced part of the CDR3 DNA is TGCGCCAGCAGCTTAGCCGGGACTAGCGGGACCGAG. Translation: CASSLAGTSGTE. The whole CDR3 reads CASSLAGTSGTEQYF.